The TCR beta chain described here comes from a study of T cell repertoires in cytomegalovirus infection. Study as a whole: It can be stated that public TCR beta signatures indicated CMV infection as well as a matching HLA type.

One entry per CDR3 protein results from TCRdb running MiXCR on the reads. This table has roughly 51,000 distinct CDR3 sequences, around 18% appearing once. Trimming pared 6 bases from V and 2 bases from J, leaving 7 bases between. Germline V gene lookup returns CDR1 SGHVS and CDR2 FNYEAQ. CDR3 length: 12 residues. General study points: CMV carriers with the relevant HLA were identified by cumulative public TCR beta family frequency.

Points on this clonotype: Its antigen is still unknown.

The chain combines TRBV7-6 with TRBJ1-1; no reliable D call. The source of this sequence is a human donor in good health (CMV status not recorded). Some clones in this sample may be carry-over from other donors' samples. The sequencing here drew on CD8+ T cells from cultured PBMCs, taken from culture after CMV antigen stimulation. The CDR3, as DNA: TGTGCCAGCAGTCCTGTTAACACTGAAGCTTTCTTT. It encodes CASSPVNTEAFF.